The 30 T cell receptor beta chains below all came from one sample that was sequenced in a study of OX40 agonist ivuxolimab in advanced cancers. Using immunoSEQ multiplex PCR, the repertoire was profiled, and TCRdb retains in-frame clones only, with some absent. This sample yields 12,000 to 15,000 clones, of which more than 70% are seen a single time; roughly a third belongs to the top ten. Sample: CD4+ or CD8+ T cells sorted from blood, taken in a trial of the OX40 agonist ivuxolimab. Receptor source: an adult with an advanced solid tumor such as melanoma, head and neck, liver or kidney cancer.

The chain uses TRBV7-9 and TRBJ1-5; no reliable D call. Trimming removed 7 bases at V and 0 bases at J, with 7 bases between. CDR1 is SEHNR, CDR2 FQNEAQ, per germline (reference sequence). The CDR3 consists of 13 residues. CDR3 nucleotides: TGTGCCAGCACAGCTTATAGCAATCAGCCCCAGCATTTT. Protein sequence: CASTAYSNQPQHF.

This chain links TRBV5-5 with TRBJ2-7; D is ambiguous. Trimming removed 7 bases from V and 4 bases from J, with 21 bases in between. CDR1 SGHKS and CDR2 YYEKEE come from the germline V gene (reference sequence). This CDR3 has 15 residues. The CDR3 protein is CASLPRTSAIYEQYF. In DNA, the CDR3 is TGTGCCAGCTTGCCCAGGACCTCCGCCATTTACGAGCAGTACTTC.

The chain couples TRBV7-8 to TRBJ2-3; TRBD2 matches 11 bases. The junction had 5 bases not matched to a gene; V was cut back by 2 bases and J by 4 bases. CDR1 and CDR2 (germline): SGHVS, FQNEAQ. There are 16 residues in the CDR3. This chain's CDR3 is CASSLTSGSLSDTQYF. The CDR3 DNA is TGTGCCAGCAGCTTAACTAGCGGGAGTTTGTCAGATACGCAGTATTTT. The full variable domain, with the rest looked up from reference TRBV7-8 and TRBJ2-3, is GAGVSQSPRYKVAKRGQDVALRCDPISGHVSLFWYQQALGQGPEFLTYFQNEAQLDKSGLPSDRFFAERPEGSVSTLKIQRTQQEDSAVYLCASSLTSGSLSDTQYFGPGTRLTVL.

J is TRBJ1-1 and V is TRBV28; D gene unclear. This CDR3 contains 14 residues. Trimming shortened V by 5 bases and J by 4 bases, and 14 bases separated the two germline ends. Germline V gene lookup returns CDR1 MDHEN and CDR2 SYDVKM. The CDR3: CASSPDPWGTEAFF. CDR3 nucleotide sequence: TGTGCCAGCAGTCCCGATCCCTGGGGCACTGAAGCTTTCTTT. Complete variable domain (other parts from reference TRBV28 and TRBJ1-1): DVKVTQSSRYLVKRTGEKVFLECVQDMDHENMFWYRQDPGLGLRLIYFSYDVKMKEKGDIPEGYSVSREKKERFSLILESASTNQTSMYLCASSPDPWGTEAFFGQGTRLTVV.

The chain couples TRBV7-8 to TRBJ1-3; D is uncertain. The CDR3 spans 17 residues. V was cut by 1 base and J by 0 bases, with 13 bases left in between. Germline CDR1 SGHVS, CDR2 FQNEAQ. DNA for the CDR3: TGTGCCAGCAGCTTAGTTATCGGCCTCTTCTCTGGAAACACCATATATTTT. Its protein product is CASSLVIGLFSGNTIYF. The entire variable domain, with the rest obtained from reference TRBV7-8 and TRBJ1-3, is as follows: GAGVSQSPRYKVAKRGQDVALRCDPISGHVSLFWYQQALGQGPEFLTYFQNEAQLDKSGLPSDRFFAERPEGSVSTLKIQRTQQEDSAVYLCASSLVIGLFSGNTIYFGEGSWLTVV.

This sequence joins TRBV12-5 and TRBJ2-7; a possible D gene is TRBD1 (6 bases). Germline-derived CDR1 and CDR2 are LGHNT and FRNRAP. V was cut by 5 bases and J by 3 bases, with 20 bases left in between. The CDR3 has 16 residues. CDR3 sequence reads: CASGPSQGSLFYEQYF. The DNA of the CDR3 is TGTGCTAGTGGTCCCTCCCAGGGGTCCCTTTTCTACGAGCAGTACTTC.

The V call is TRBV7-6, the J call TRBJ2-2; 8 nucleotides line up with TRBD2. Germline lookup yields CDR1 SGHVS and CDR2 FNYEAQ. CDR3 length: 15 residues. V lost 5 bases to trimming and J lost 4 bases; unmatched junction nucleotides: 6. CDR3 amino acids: CASSPGLAGTGELFF. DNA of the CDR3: TGTGCCAGCAGCCCCGGGCTAGCGGGCACCGGGGAGCTGTTTTTT.

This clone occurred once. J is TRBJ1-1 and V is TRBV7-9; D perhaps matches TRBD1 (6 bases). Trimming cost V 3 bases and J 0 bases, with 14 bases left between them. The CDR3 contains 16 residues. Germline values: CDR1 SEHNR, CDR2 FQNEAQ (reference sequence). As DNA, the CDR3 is TGTGCCAGCAGCTTTCCCGGACAGACTATGAACACTGAAGCTTTCTTT. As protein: CASSFPGQTMNTEAFF.

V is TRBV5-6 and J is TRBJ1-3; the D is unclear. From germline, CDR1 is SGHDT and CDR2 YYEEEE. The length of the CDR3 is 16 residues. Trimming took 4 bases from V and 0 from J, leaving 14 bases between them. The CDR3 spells CASSPYTHYSGNTIYF. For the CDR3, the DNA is TGTGCCAGCAGCCCATACACACACTACTCTGGAAACACCATATATTTT.

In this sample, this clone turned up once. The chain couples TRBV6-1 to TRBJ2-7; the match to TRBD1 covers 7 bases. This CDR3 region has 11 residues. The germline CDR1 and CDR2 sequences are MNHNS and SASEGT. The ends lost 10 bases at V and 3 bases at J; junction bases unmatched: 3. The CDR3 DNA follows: TGTGCCATCCGGGACAGCTACGAGCAGTACTTC. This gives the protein CAIRDSYEQYF.

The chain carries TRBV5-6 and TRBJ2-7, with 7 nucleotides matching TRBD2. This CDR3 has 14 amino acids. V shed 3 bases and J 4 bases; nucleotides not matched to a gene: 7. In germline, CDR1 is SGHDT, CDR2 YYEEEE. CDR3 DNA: TGTGCCAGCAGCTCCGGACTAGGAGCTTACGAGCAGTACTTC. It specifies CASSSGLGAYEQYF.

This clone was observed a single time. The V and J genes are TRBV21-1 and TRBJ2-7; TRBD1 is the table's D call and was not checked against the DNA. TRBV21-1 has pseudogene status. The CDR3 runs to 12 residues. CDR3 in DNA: TGTGCCAGCAGCCAGGGCGACTACGAGCAGTACTTC. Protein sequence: CASSQGDYEQYF.

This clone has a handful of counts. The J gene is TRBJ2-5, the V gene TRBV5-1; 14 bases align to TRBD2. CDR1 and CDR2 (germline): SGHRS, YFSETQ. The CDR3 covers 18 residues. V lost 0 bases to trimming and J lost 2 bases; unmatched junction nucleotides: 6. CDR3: CASSLGLAGGIPQETQYF. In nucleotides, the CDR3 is TGCGCCAGCAGCTTGGGACTAGCGGGAGGGATTCCTCAAGAGACCCAGTACTTC.

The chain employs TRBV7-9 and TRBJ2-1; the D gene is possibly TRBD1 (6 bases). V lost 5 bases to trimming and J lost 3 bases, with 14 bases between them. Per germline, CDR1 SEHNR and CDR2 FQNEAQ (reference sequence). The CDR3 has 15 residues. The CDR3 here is CASSHTGTNYNEQFF. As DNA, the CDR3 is TGTGCCAGCAGCCACACCGGGACAAACTACAATGAGCAGTTCTTC.

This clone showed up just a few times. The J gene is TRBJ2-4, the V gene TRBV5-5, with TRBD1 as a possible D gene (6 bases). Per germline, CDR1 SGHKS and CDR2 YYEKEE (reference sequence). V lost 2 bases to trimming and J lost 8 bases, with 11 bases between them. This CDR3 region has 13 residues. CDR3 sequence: CASSFVEGDIQYF. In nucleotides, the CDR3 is TGTGCCAGCAGCTTTGTAGAGGGGGACATTCAGTACTTC.

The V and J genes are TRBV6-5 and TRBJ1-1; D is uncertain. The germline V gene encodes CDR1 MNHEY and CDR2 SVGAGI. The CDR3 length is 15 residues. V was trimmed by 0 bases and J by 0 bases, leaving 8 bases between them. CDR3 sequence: CASSYSELMNTEAFF. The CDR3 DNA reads TGTGCCAGCAGTTACTCGGAGCTGATGAACACTGAAGCTTTCTTT.

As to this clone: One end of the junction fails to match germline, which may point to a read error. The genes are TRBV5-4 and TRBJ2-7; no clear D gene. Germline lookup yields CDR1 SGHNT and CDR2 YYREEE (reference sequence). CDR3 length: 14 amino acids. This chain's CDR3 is CASSQDPTYNEQYF. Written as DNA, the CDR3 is TGCGCCAGCAGCCAAGATCCGACTTACAACGAGCAGTACTTC.

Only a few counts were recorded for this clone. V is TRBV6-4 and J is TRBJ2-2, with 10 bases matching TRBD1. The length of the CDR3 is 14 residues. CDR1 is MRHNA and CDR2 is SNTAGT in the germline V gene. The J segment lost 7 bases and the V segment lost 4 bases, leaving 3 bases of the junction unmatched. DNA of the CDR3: TGTGCCAGCAGTGGACAGGGGGCTTTCGGGGAGCTGTTTTTT. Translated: CASSGQGAFGELFF.

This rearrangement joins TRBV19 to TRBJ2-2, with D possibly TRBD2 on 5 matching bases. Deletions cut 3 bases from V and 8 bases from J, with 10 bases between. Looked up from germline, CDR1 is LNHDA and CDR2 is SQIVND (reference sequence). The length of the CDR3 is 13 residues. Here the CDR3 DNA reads TGTGCCAGTAGTATGAGGGTTTGGGGGGAGCTGTTTTTT. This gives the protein CASSMRVWGELFF.

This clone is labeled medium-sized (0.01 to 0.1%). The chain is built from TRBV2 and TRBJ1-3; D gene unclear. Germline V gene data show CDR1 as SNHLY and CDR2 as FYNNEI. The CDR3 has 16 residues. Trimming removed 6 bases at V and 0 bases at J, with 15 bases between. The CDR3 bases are TGTGCCAGCAGCTTGACACACGACGACTCTGGAAACACCATATATTTT. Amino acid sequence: CASSLTHDDSGNTIYF.

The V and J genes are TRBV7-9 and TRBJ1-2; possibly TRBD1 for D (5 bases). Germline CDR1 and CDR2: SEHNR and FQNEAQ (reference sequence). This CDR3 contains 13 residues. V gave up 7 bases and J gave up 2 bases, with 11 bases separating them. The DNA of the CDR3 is TGTGCCAGCAAAGGGACCGACAACTATGGCTACACCTTC. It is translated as CASKGTDNYGYTF.

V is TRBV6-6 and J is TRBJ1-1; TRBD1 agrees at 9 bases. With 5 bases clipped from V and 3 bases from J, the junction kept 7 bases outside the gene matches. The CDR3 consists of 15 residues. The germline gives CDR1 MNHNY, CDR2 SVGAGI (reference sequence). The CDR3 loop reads CASSKWDREHTEAFF. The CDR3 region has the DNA TGTGCCAGCAGTAAGTGGGACAGGGAACACACTGAAGCTTTCTTT.

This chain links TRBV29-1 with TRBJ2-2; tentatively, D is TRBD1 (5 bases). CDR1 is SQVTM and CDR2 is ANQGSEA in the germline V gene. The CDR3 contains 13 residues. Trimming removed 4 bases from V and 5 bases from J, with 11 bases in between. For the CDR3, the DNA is TGCAGCGTTGTGAGACAGATTACCGGGGAGCTGTTTTTT. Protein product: CSVVRQITGELFF.

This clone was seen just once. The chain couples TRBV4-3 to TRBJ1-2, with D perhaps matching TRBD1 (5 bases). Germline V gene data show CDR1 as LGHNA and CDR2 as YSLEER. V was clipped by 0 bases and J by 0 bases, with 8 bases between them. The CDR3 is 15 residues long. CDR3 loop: CASSQDRGANYGYTF. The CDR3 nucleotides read TGCGCCAGCAGCCAAGATCGGGGGGCTAACTATGGCTACACCTTC.

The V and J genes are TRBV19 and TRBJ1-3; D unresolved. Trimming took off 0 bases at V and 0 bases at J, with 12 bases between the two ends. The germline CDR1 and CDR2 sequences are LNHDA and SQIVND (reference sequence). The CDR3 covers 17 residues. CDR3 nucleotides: TGTGCCAGTAGTATAGATTTCGGACTGCTCTCTGGAAACACCATATATTTT. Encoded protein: CASSIDFGLLSGNTIYF.

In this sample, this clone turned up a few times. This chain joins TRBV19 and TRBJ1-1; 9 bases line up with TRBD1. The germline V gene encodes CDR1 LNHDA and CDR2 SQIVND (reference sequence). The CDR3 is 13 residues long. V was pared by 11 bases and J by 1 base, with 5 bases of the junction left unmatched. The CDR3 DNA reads TGTGCCGCGAAACAGGGGGCGAACACTGAAGCTTTCTTT. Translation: CAAKQGANTEAFF.

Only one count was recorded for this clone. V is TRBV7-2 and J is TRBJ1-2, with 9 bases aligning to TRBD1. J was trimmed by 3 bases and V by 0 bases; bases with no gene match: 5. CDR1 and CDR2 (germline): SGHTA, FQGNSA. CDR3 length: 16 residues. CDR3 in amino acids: CASSLARTGVDYGYTF. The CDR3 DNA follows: TGTGCCAGCAGCTTAGCGCGGACAGGGGTAGACTATGGCTACACCTTC.

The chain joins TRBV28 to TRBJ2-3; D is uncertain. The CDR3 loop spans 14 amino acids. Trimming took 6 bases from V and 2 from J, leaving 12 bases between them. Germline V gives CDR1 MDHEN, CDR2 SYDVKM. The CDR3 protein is CASRSTSSTDTQYF. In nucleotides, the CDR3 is TGTGCCAGCAGATCAACGTCATCCACAGATACGCAGTATTTT.

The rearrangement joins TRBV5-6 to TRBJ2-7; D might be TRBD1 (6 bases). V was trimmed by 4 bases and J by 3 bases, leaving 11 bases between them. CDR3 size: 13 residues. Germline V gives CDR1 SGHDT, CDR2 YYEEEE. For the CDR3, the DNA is TGTGCCAGCAGCACAGGGAGATACTACGAGCAGTACTTC. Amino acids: CASSTGRYYEQYF. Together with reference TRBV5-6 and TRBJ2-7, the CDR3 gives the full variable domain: DAGVTQSPTHLIKTRGQQVTLRCSPKSGHDTVSWYQQALGQGPQFIFQYYEEEERQRGNFPDRFSGHQFPNYSSELNVNALLLGDSALYLCASSTGRYYEQYFGPGTRLTVT.

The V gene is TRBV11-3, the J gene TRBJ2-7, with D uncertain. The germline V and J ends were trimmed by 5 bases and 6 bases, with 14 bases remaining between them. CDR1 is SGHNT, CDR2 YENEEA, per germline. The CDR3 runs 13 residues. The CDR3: CASSAGWLGEQYF. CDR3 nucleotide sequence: TGTGCCAGCAGCGCCGGGTGGCTGGGCGAGCAGTACTTC.